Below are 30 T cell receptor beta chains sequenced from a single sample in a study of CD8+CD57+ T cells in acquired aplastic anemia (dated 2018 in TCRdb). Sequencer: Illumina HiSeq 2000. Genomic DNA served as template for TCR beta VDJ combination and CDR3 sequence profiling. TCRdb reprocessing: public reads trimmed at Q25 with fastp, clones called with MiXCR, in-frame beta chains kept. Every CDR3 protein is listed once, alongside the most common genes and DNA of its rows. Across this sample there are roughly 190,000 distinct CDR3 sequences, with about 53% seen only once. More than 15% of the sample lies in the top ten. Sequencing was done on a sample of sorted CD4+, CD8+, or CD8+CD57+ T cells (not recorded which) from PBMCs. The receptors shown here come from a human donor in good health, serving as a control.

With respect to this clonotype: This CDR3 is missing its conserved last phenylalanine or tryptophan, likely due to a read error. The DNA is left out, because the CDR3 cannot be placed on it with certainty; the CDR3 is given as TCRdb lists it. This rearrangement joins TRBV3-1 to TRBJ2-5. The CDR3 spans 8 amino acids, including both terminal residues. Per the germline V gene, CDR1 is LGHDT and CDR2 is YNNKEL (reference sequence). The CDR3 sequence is CASSQGVQ.

CDR3 sequence (DNA): TGTGCCAGCAGCTATAGGACTAGCGGAAATGTAATGGAGCAGTACGTC. Protein: CASSYRTSGNVMEQYV. V and J are TRBV7-9 and TRBJ2-7; TRBD2 matches at 10 bases. This CDR3 contains 16 residues. With V trimmed by 4 bases and J by 7 bases, 13 bases remained unmatched. CDR1 and CDR2 from the germline V gene are SEHNR and FQNEAQ (reference sequence).

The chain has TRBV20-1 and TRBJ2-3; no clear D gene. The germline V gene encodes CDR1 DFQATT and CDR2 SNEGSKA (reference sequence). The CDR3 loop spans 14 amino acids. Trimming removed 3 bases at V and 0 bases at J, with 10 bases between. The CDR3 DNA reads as TGCAGTGCTAGCTTCTCGACTAGCACAGATACGCAGTATTTT. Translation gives CSASFSTSTDTQYF.

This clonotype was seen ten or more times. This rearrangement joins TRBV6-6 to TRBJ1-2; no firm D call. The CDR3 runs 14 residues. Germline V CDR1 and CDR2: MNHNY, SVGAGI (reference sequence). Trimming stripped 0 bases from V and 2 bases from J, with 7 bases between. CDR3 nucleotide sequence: TGTGCCAGCAGTTACTCTGCAGAGAACTATGGCTACACCTTC. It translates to CASSYSAENYGYTF.

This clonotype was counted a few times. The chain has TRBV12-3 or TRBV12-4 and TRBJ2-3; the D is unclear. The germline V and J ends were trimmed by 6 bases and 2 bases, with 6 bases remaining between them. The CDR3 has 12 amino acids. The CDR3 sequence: CASSLNTDTQYF. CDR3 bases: TGTGCCAGCAGCCTTAACACAGATACGCAGTATTTT.

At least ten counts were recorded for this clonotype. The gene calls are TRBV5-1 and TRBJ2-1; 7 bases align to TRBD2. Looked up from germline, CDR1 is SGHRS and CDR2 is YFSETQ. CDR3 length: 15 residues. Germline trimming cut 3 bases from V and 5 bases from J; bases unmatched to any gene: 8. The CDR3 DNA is TGCGCCAGCAGCTCTGGCGGGGGTCGGGACAATGAGCAGTTCTTC. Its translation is CASSSGGGRDNEQFF.

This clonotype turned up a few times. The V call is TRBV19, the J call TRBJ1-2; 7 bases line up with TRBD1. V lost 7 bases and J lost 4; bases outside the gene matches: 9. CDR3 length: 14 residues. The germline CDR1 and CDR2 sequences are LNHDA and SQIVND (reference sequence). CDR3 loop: CASTIHGQAYGYTF. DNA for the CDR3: TGTGCCAGTACCATACATGGACAGGCCTATGGCTACACCTTC.

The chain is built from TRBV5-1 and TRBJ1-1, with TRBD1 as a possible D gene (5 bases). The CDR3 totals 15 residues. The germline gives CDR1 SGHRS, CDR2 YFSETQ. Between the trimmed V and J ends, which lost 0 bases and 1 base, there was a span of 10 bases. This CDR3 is CASSLGQRANTEAFF. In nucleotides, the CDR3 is TGCGCCAGCAGCTTGGGACAGAGAGCGAACACTGAAGCTTTCTTT.

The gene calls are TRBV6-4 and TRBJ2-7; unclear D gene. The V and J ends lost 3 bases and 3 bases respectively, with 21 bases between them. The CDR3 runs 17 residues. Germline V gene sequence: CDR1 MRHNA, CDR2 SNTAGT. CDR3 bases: TGTGCCAGCAGTGAGGGCCTAGTATCTTCTTTCGACTACGAGCAGTACTTC. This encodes CASSEGLVSSFDYEQYF.

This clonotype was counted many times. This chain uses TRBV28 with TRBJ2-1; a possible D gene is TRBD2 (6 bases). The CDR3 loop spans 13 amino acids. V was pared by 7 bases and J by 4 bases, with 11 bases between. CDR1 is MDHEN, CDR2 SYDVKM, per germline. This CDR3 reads CASNRGSYNEQFF. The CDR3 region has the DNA TGTGCCAGCAATCGGGGGAGTTACAATGAGCAGTTCTTC. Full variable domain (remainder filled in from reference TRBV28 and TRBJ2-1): DVKVTQSSRYLVKRTGEKVFLECVQDMDHENMFWYRQDPGLGLRLIYFSYDVKMKEKGDIPEGYSVSREKKERFSLILESASTNQTSMYLCASNRGSYNEQFFGPGTRLTVL.

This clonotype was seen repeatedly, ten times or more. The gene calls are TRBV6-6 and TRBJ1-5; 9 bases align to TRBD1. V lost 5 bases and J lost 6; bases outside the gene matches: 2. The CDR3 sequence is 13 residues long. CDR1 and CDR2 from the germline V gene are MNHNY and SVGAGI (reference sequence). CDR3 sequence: CASSHRGRQPQHF. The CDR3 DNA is TGTGCCAGCAGTCACAGGGGGCGTCAGCCCCAGCATTTT.

The CDR3 here is CASSVASSYEQYF. In DNA form, the CDR3 reads TGTGCCAGCAGCGTAGCCAGTTCCTACGAGCAGTACTTC. The chain employs TRBV25-1 and TRBJ2-7, with D unclear. This CDR3 has 13 residues. Trimming removed 6 bases from V and 1 base from J, with 10 bases in between. The germline gives CDR1 MGHDK, CDR2 SYGVNS.

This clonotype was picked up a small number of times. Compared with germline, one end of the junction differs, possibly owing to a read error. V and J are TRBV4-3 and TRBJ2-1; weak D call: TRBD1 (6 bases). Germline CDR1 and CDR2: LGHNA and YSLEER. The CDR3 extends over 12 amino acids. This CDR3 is CASSQRDNEQLF. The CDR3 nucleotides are TGCGCCAGCAGCCAGAGGGACAATGAGCAGCTCTTC.

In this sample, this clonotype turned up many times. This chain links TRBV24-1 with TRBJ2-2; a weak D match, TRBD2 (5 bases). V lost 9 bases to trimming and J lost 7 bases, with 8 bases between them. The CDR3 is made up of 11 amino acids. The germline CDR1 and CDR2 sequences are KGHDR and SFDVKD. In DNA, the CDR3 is TGTGCCACCGAGGGATACGGGGAGCTGTTTTTT. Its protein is CATEGYGELFF.

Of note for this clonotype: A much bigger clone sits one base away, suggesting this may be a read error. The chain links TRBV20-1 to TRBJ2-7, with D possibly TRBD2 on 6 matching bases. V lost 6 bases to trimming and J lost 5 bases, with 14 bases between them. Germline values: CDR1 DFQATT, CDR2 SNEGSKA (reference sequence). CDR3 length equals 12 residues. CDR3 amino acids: CSAIGTFHEQYF. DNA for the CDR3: TGCAGTGCGATAGGGACTTTCCACGAGCAGTACTTC.

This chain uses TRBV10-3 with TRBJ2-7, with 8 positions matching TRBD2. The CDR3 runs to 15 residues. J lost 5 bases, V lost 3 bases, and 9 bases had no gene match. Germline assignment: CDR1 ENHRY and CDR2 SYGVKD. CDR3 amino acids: CAISDSFSGENEQYF. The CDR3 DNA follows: TGTGCCATCAGTGACTCTTTTAGCGGGGAAAACGAGCAGTACTTC.

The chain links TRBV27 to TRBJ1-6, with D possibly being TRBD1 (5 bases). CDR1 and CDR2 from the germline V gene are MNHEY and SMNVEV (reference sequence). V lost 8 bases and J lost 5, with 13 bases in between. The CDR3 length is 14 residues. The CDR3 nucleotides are TGTGCCAGCCGCCCGGCAGGGCATAATTCACCCCTCCACTTT. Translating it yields CASRPAGHNSPLHF.

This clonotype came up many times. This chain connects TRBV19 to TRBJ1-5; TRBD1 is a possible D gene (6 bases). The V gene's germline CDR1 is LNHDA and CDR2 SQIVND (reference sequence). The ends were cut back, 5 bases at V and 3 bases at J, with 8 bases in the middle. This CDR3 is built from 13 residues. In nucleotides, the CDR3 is TGTGCCAGTAGTTGGACAGACAATCAGCCCCAGCATTTT. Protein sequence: CASSWTDNQPQHF.

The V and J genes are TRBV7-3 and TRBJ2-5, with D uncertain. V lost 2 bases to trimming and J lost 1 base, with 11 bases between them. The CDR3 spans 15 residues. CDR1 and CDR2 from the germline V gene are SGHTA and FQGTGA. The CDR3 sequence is CASSLDSSPQETQYF. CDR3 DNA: TGTGCCAGCAGCTTAGATAGTTCCCCCCAAGAGACCCAGTACTTC.

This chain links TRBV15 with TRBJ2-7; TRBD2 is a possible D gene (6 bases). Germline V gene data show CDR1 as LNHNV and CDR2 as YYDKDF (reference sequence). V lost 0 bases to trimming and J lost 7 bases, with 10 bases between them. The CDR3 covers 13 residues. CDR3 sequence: CATSREGGEEQYF. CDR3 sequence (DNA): TGTGCCACCAGCAGAGAGGGAGGTGAAGAGCAGTACTTC.

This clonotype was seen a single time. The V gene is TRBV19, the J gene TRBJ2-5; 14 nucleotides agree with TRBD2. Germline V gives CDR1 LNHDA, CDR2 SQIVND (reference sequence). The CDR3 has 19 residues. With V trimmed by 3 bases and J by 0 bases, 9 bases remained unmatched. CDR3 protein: CASSIKPLGLAGDQETQYF. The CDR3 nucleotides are TGTGCCAGTAGTATCAAACCCCTGGGACTAGCGGGGGACCAAGAGACCCAGTACTTC.

This chain's CDR3 is CAISESGTTSYTF. The CDR3 DNA sequence: TGTGCCATCAGTGAGTCAGGGACAACCAGCTACACCTTC. The gene calls are TRBV10-3 and TRBJ1-2, with D tentatively TRBD1 (6 bases). Germline V gene sequence: CDR1 ENHRY, CDR2 SYGVKD. The ends were cut back, 0 bases at V and 9 bases at J, with 11 bases in the middle. The CDR3 has 13 amino acids.

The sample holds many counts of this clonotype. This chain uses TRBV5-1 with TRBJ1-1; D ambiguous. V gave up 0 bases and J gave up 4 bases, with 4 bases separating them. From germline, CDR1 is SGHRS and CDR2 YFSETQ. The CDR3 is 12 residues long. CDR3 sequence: CASSLDFTEAFF. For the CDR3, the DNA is TGCGCCAGCAGCTTGGACTTCACTGAAGCTTTCTTT.

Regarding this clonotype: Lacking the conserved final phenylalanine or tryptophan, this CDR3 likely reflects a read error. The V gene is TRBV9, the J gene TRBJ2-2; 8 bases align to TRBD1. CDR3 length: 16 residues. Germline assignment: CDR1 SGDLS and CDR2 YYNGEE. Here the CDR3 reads CGSSVADRAVTGELFL. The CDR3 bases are TGTGGCAGCAGCGTAGCGGACAGGGCTGTCACCGGGGAGCTGTTTCTT.

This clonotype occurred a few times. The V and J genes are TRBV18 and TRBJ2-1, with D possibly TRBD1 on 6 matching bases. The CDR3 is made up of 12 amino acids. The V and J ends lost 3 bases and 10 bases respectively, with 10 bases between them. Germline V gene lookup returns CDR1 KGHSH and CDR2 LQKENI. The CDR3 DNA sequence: TGTGCCAGCTCACCGGCCGGGACAGAGCAGTTCTTC. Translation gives CASSPAGTEQFF.

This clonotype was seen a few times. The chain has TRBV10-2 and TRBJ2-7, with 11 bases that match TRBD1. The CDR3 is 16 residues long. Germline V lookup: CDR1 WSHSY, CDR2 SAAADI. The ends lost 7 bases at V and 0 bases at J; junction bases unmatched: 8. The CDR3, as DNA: TGCGCCAGCAACGCCGGGACAGGGGGGAGCTCCTACGAGCAGTACTTC. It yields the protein CASNAGTGGSSYEQYF.

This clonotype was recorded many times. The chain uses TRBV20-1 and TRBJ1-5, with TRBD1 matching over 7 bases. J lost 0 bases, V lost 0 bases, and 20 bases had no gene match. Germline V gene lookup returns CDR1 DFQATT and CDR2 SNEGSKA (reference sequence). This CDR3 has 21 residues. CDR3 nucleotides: TGCAGTGCTAGAGATGGGGGGCAGACAGGGATCCCCCTATATAGCAATCAGCCCCAGCATTTT. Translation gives CSARDGGQTGIPLYSNQPQHF.

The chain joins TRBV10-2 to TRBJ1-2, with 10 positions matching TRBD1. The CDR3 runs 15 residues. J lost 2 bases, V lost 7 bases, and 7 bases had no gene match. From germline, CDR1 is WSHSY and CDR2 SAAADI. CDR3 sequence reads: CASNAGTGANYGYTF. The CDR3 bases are TGCGCCAGCAACGCCGGGACAGGGGCGAACTATGGCTACACCTTC.

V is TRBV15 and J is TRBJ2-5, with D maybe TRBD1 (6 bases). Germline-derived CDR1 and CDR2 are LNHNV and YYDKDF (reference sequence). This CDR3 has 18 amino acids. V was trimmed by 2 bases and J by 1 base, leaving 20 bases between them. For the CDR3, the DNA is TGTGCCACCAGCAGACGCGTCCTGAGTCTAGGGGGCCAAGAGACCCAGTACTTC. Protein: CATSRRVLSLGGQETQYF.

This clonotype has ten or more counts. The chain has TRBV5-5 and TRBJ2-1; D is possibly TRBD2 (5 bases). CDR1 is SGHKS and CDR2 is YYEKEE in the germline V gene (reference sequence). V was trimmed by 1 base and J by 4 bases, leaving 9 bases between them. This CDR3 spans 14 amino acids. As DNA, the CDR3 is TGTGCCAGCAGCTTGTCACGGGGATACAATGAGCAGTTCTTC. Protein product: CASSLSRGYNEQFF.